This T cell receptor (beta chain) was recovered during a study of blood T cell repertoires in COVID-19. Study information: Italy, Spain and the United States were the sources of the convalescent and acute COVID-19 samples. The cDNA or gDNA used as material had been derived from T cells, B-cell-depleted T cells, or PBMCs.

Per the study methods: Estimation of nucleated cell counts was performed using reference gene primer amplification. Libraries were prepared by immunoSEQ multiplex PCR; TCRdb keeps only in-frame clonotypes and omits some of them. V and J calls and clone size come straight from that table; D and trimming were deduced from the DNA. The data show about 120,000 clones, roughly three quarters seen once. Germline V gene data show CDR1 as SGHKS and CDR2 as YYEKEE (reference sequence). This CDR3 region has 14 residues. V was shortened by 0 bases and J by 4 bases, with 10 bases between the two germline ends. The specimen was peripheral blood. This rearrangement joins TRBV5-5 to TRBJ1-2, with D perhaps matching TRBD1 (5 bases). The source is a human donor in a cohort sampled during active COVID-19. As DNA, the CDR3 is TGTGCCAGCAGCTTGGCGGCAGGGCTCTATGGCTACACCTTC. Translation gives CASSLAAGLYGYTF.